The 25 T cell receptor beta chains given below trace back to one sample, sequenced in a study of TIL therapy for anti-PD-1-resistant metastatic lung cancer. The libraries were made with immunoSEQ v3. Profiled with immunoSEQ multiplex PCR; TCRdb holds only in-frame clones, not every one. The sample lists more than 45,000 clones; around 86% were seen once. Time point denoted: pre-treatment sample, taken before nivolumab and TIL therapy. The source material was blood, sampled at baseline. The receptors derive from a person aged 25-80 years with non-small cell lung cancer.

The V gene is TRBV28, the J gene TRBJ1-4; tentative D call: TRBD1 (6 bases). Germline V lookup: CDR1 MDHEN, CDR2 SYDVKM. V was cut by 7 bases and J by 0 bases, with 12 bases left in between. CDR3 size: 15 residues. CDR3 nucleotides: TGTGCCAGCAACCCCGCAGGGGCAACTAATGAAAAACTGTTTTTT. Encoded protein: CASNPAGATNEKLFF. Full variable domain (remainder filled in from reference TRBV28 and TRBJ1-4): DVKVTQSSRYLVKRTGEKVFLECVQDMDHENMFWYRQDPGLGLRLIYFSYDVKMKEKGDIPEGYSVSREKKERFSLILESASTNQTSMYLCASNPAGATNEKLFFGSGTQLSVL.

The chain couples TRBV27 to TRBJ1-1, with D possibly matching TRBD1 (6 bases). V lost 5 bases and J lost 0, with 19 bases in between. Germline V lookup: CDR1 MNHEY, CDR2 SMNVEV (reference sequence). The CDR3 covers 17 residues. CDR3 coding DNA: TGTGCCAGCAGTCCTTGGATGCAGGACAGCTTGAACACTGAAGCTTTCTTT. Encoded protein: CASSPWMQDSLNTEAFF.

This chain links TRBV7-9 with TRBJ2-2; D is unresolved. Trimming removed 3 bases from V and 5 bases from J, with 4 bases in between. The CDR3 sequence is 12 residues long. Germline V lookup: CDR1 SEHNR, CDR2 FQNEAQ (reference sequence). The CDR3 is CASSFITGELFF. As DNA, the CDR3 is TGTGCCAGCAGCTTTATTACCGGGGAGCTGTTTTTT.

The chain joins TRBV19 to TRBJ2-5; TRBD2 matches at 8 bases. The CDR3 covers 16 residues. CDR1 is LNHDA and CDR2 is SQIVND in the germline V gene (reference sequence). Unmatched junction bases numbered 7, after V lost 3 bases and J lost 1 base. The CDR3 loop reads CASSILAGGFQETQYF. The CDR3 DNA sequence: TGTGCCAGTAGTATTCTGGCGGGAGGCTTCCAAGAGACCCAGTACTTC.

The gene calls are TRBV3-1 (or the pseudogene TRBV3-2) and TRBJ1-2; TRBD1 matches at 7 bases. This CDR3 spans 14 amino acids. Germline V gene sequence: CDR1 LGHDT, CDR2 YNNKEL (reference sequence). The J segment lost 4 bases and the V segment lost 2 bases, leaving 4 bases of the junction unmatched. CDR3 sequence: CASSQLQGSYGYTF. The CDR3, as DNA: TGTGCCAGCAGCCAATTACAGGGGAGCTATGGCTACACCTTC.

The CDR3 loop reads CATSDSGRTSDEQFF. CDR3 coding DNA: TGTGCCACCAGTGATTCAGGGCGGACGTCTGATGAGCAGTTCTTC. V is TRBV24-1 and J is TRBJ2-1; TRBD1 might be the D (5 bases). V dropped 2 bases and J dropped 8 bases, with 15 bases sitting between them. This CDR3 has 15 residues. The germline V gene encodes CDR1 KGHDR and CDR2 SFDVKD.

The J gene is TRBJ1-1, the V gene TRBV15; no reliable D call. Germline CDR1 is LNHNV and CDR2 is YYDKDF (reference sequence). Trimming shortened V by 1 base and J by 4 bases, and 7 bases separated the two germline ends. This CDR3 is built from 13 residues. The CDR3 nucleotides are TGTGCCACCAGCAGAGCGTCGGGCACTGAAGCTTTCTTT. This translates into CATSRASGTEAFF. Variable domain in full (rest from reference TRBV15 and TRBJ1-1): DAMVIQNPRYQVTQFGKPVTLSCSQTLNHNVMYWYQQKSSQAPKLLFHYYDKDFNNEADTPDNFQSRRPNTSFCFLDIRSPGLGDTAMYLCATSRASGTEAFFGQGTRLTVV.

The V gene is TRBV9, the J gene TRBJ2-2, with 8 bases lining up with TRBD2. The CDR3 contains 16 residues. Germline loops: CDR1 SGDLS, CDR2 YYNGEE. V shed 1 base, J shed 6 bases, and the junction held 8 bases outside the gene matches. The CDR3 loop reads CASSVSGTSFSGELFF. The CDR3 region has the DNA TGTGCCAGCAGCGTATCCGGGACTAGTTTCTCCGGGGAGCTGTTTTTT.

The chain links TRBV7-8 to TRBJ2-2, with TRBD1 as a possible D gene (6 bases). With 3 bases removed from V and 6 bases from J, the gap between germline ends came to 20 bases. Germline CDR1 reads SGHVS; CDR2 reads FQNEAQ. The CDR3 runs to 17 residues. CDR3 residues: CASSFFTGTLEAGELFF. The CDR3 DNA reads as TGTGCCAGCAGCTTTTTTACCGGGACATTAGAAGCCGGGGAGCTGTTTTTT.

V gene TRBV5-6 combines with J gene TRBJ2-3, with 7 bases identical to TRBD2. Unmatched junction bases numbered 7, after V lost 3 bases and J lost 3 bases. Germline V gene lookup returns CDR1 SGHDT and CDR2 YYEEEE. The CDR3 runs 15 residues. The CDR3 DNA reads as TGTGCCAGCAGCTGGGAGGGTCTTGGGACAGATACGCAGTATTTT. Translation gives CASSWEGLGTDTQYF.

This clone was recorded a few times. V gene TRBV7-9 combines with J gene TRBJ2-7; no clear D gene. The V and J ends lost 4 bases and 0 bases respectively, with 16 bases between them. CDR1 and CDR2 (germline): SEHNR, FQNEAQ (reference sequence). This CDR3 has 16 amino acids. The chain's CDR3 is CASSSRYRWGSYEQYF. CDR3 in DNA: TGTGCCAGCAGCTCCAGGTACCGATGGGGCTCCTACGAGCAGTACTTC.

J is TRBJ2-3 and V is TRBV3-1 (or the pseudogene TRBV3-2); D is possibly TRBD1 or TRBD2 (6 bases each). Germline V gives CDR1 LGHDT, CDR2 YNNKEL (reference sequence). The CDR3 has 15 amino acids. With 4 bases removed from V and 1 base from J, the gap between germline ends came to 12 bases. In DNA, the CDR3 is TGTGCCAGCAGCCGGTATAGGGGGGGCACAGATACGCAGTATTTT. Protein product: CASSRYRGGTDTQYF.

The chain is built from TRBV11-3 and TRBJ2-1, with 9 bases fitting TRBD1. CDR3 length equals 16 residues. Germline trimming cut 4 bases from V and 4 bases from J; bases unmatched to any gene: 8. Looked up from germline, CDR1 is SGHNT and CDR2 is YENEEA. The CDR3 DNA sequence: TGTGCCAGCAGCTCCGGAACCGGGACAGGGTACAATGAGCAGTTCTTC. Translated, it gives CASSSGTGTGYNEQFF.

CDR3 protein: CASSSRTFGGYEQYF. Here the CDR3 DNA reads TGTGCCAGCTCGAGCAGGACTTTCGGGGGATACGAGCAGTACTTC. J is TRBJ2-7 and V is TRBV28, with D possibly being TRBD2 (6 bases). V was clipped by 8 bases and J by 4 bases, with 21 bases between them. Germline-derived CDR1 and CDR2 are MDHEN and SYDVKM. CDR3 length equals 15 residues.

This clone showed up just once. The J gene is TRBJ1-1, the V gene TRBV5-6; a possible D gene is TRBD1 (6 bases). Germline lookup yields CDR1 SGHDT and CDR2 YYEEEE. The CDR3 is 15 amino acids. V was shortened by 4 bases and J by 4 bases, with 17 bases between the two germline ends. The CDR3 sequence is CASSIPGTIITEAFF. The CDR3 DNA reads TGTGCCAGCAGCATACCCGGGACAATTATCACTGAAGCTTTCTTT.

As regards this clone: Additional DNA sequences in this sample encode the identical CDR3. The rearrangement links TRBV27 to TRBJ2-1; D is ambiguous. Germline assignment: CDR1 MNHEY and CDR2 SMNVEV (reference sequence). V lost 6 bases and J lost 3, with 3 bases in between. CDR3 length: 11 amino acids. The CDR3 spells CASRNYNEQFF. CDR3 in DNA: TGTGCCAGCAGGAACTACAATGAGCAGTTCTTC.

This clone was detected only once. The chain combines TRBV2 with TRBJ1-1, with a tentative D call TRBD1 (5 bases). Germline CDR1 and CDR2: SNHLY and FYNNEI. The length of the CDR3 is 14 residues. Trimming took 3 bases from V and 5 from J, leaving 13 bases between them. This chain's CDR3 is CASSEGVLGTEAFF. CDR3 in DNA: TGTGCCAGCAGTGAGGGGGTTTTGGGGACTGAAGCTTTCTTT.

The rearrangement uses TRBV15 and TRBJ1-2; D gene ambiguous. The CDR3 spans 13 residues. The germline CDR1 and CDR2 sequences are LNHNV and YYDKDF (reference sequence). Trimming removed 1 base at V and 6 bases at J, with 9 bases between. The CDR3 DNA is TGTGCCACCAGCAGAGGCACCACCGATGGCTACACCTTC. Its translation: CATSRGTTDGYTF.

The chain joins TRBV28 to TRBJ2-4; D remains ambiguous. The CDR3 loop spans 12 amino acids. Per germline, CDR1 MDHEN and CDR2 SYDVKM. The CDR3 coding sequence is TGTGCGACTGAAGGGAACGAAAACATTCAGTACTTC. Protein sequence: CATEGNENIQYF.

The chain carries TRBV18 and TRBJ2-4; TRBD1 matches 7 bases. Germline assignment: CDR1 KGHSH and CDR2 LQKENI. The CDR3 is 14 residues long. Germline trimming cut 3 bases from V and 3 bases from J; bases unmatched to any gene: 2. CDR3 in amino acids: CASSPRDSKNIQYF. The CDR3 nucleotides read TGTGCCAGCTCACCGAGGGACAGCAAAAACATTCAGTACTTC.

The chain combines TRBV28 with TRBJ2-1; 8 nucleotides match TRBD2. Per germline, CDR1 MDHEN and CDR2 SYDVKM. CDR3 length equals 16 residues. Trimming removed 6 bases from V and 3 bases from J; junction bases left unmatched: 10. The CDR3, as DNA: TGTGCCAGCAGCCCCCCAGTTAGCGGGATCTACAATGAGCAGTTCTTC. Its protein product is CASSPPVSGIYNEQFF.

This chain links TRBV29-1 with TRBJ1-1, with 10 positions matching TRBD1. Germline V gene lookup returns CDR1 SQVTM and CDR2 ANQGSEA. The CDR3 extends over 14 amino acids. J lost 0 bases, V lost 5 bases, and 3 bases had no gene match. Here the CDR3 reads CSVWTGGVNTEAFF. CDR3 DNA sequence: TGCAGCGTTTGGACAGGGGGAGTGAACACTGAAGCTTTCTTT.

The rearrangement links TRBV19 to TRBJ2-1; 8 bases agree with TRBD2. The V gene's germline CDR1 is LNHDA and CDR2 SQIVND (reference sequence). The CDR3 is 16 amino acids. The junction had 7 bases not matched to a gene; V was cut back by 3 bases and J by 3 bases. The CDR3 DNA follows: TGTGCCAGTAGTATCCGCACGGGACTAGTCTACAATGAGCAGTTCTTC. This encodes CASSIRTGLVYNEQFF.

This clone was seen a few times. The J gene is TRBJ1-6, the V gene TRBV20-1; D gene uncertain. Trimming stripped 6 bases from V and 5 bases from J, with 5 bases between. CDR3 length equals 11 residues. Germline V gene lookup returns CDR1 DFQATT and CDR2 SNEGSKA (reference sequence). The CDR3 DNA is TGCAGTGCCGAAAATAATTCACCCCTCCACTTT. Amino acid sequence: CSAENNSPLHF.

The chain couples TRBV4-1 to TRBJ1-5; D is undetermined. This CDR3 is built from 15 residues. V was trimmed by 3 bases and J by 1 base, leaving 10 bases between them. Germline values: CDR1 MGHRA, CDR2 YSYEKL. The CDR3 bases are TGCGCCAGCAGCCAGGCCGAGGCCAGCAATCAGCCCCAGCATTTT. Its translation is CASSQAEASNQPQHF.